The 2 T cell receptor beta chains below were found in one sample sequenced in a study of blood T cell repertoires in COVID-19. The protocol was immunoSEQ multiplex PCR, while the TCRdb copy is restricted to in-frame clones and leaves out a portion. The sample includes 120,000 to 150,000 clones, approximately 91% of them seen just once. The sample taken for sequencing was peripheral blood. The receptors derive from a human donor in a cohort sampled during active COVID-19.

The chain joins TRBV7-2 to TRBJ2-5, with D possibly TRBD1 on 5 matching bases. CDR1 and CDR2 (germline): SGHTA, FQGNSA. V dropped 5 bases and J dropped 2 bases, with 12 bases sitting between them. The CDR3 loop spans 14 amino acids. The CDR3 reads CASSQGRSQETQYF. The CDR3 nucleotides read TGTGCCAGCAGCCAGGGCAGGTCACAAGAGACCCAGTACTTC.

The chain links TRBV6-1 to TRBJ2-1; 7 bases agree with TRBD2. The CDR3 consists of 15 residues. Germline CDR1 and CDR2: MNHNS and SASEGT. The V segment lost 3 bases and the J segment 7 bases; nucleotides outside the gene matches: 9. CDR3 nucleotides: TGTGCCAGCAGTGAGTTTGGCGGGACTACGAATGAGCAGTTCTTC. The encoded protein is CASSEFGGTTNEQFF.